The rows below give T cell receptor beta chains drawn from one sample of a study of cytomegalovirus exposure and HLA in healthy donors. Produced via immunoSEQ multiplex PCR; TCRdb's table is partial and in-frame only. Among 150,000 to 200,000 clones, approximately 86% were seen once, and the ten largest hold approximately 1.7%. The sequencing input was PBMCs. Receptors were obtained from a woman aged 18-30 years in good health and CMV-seronegative. The CDR3 runs from the conserved cysteine through the conserved F or W. The D gene is left open where the match is weak. Clone size, where shown, is once, few, many, or a class for clones that have expanded.

V: TRBV5-5
size: NA
D: NA
J: TRBJ1-1
DNA: TGTGCCAGCAGCCCCCGAACAGTTAACACTGAAGCTTTCTTT
CDR3: CASSPRTVNTEAFF

V: TRBV7-4
size: NA
D: NA
J: TRBJ1-4
DNA: TGTGCCAGCAGCTCTCGGGAAGAAAAACTGTTTTTT
CDR3: CASSSREEKLFF

V: TRBV28
size: once
D: NA
J: TRBJ1-1
DNA: TGTGCCAGTTCCGCAGGGTCCACTGAAGCTTTCTTT
CDR3: CASSAGSTEAFF

V: TRBV28
size: NA
D: NA
J: TRBJ1-1
DNA: TGTGCCAGTACCCTACCGGGGGCTGAAGCTTTCTTT
CDR3: CASTLPGAEAFF

V: TRBV7-2
size: NA
D: NA
J: TRBJ2-3
DNA: TGTGCCAGCAGCCCAGAAGTGCCAGATACGCAGTATTTT
CDR3: CASSPEVPDTQYF

V: TRBV6-5
size: NA
D: TRBD1
J: TRBJ2-7
DNA: TGTGCCAGCAGTTACTCCGGGACAGGGGACTACGAGCAGTACTTC
CDR3: CASSYSGTGDYEQYF

V: TRBV20-1
size: NA
D: NA
J: TRBJ2-1
DNA: TGCAGTGCTAGAGCCTCCAATGAGCAGTTCTTC
CDR3: CSARASNEQFF

V: TRBV7-9
size: few
D: NA
J: TRBJ1-1
DNA: TGTGCCAGCAATCGGGGTGACACTGAAGCTTTCTTT
CDR3: CASNRGDTEAFF

V: TRBV5-5
size: NA
D: TRBD1
J: TRBJ1-2
DNA: TGTGCCAGCAGCTTGGACAGGGGTTATGGCTACACCTTC
CDR3: CASSLDRGYGYTF

V: TRBV12-5
size: few
D: NA
J: TRBJ2-2
DNA: TGTGCTAGTGGTTTGGGCTCACTTCCCGGGGAGCTGTTTTTT
CDR3: CASGLGSLPGELFF

V: TRBV29-1
size: NA
D: NA
J: TRBJ2-4
DNA: TGCAGCGCCCTAGCCAAAAACATTCAGTACTTC
CDR3: CSALAKNIQYF

V: TRBV6-5
size: few
D: NA
J: TRBJ1-1
DNA: TGTGCCAGCAGCAAGGACAGGAACACTGAAGCTTTCTTT
CDR3: CASSKDRNTEAFF

V: TRBV18
size: NA
D: NA
J: TRBJ1-2
DNA: TGTGCCAGCTCACCACCCTCCCTTGAAACGGGAGAAGGCTACACCTTC
CDR3: CASSPPSLETGEGYTF

V: TRBV30
size: NA
D: NA
J: TRBJ2-7
DNA: TGTGCCTGGGACAGGTCCATCAACGAGCAGTACTTC
CDR3: CAWDRSINEQYF

V: TRBV7-8
size: once
D: NA
J: TRBJ2-1
DNA: TGTGCCAGCAGCTTAGCGCAGGTATACAATGAGCAGTTCTTC
CDR3: CASSLAQVYNEQFF

V: TRBV4-3
size: few
D: NA
J: TRBJ1-1
DNA: TGCGCCAGCAGCCAAGAAAGGTGGGGCAGGGGTTACGGGACTGAAGCTTTCTTT
CDR3: CASSQERWGRGYGTEAFF

V: TRBV5-1
size: NA
D: TRBD1
J: TRBJ2-3
DNA: TGCGCCAGCAGCCAAGGGACAGGCTCTAGCACAGATACGCAGTATTTT
CDR3: CASSQGTGSSTDTQYF

V: TRBV29-1
size: once
D: NA
J: TRBJ2-7
DNA: TGCAGCGTCGGGGACTTCTCCTACGAGCAGTACTTC
CDR3: CSVGDFSYEQYF

V: TRBV28
size: NA
D: TRBD1
J: TRBJ1-2
DNA: TGTGCCAGCAGTTTTGGACAGGCCGATGGCTACACCTTC
CDR3: CASSFGQADGYTF

V: TRBV28
size: NA
D: NA
J: TRBJ1-2
DNA: TGTGCCAGCTTTGTCCGGGTCTTCGGCTACACCTTC
CDR3: CASFVRVFGYTF

V: TRBV18
size: NA
D: NA
J: TRBJ1-2
DNA: TGTGCCAGCTCACCATATTTAACGGGGGAAGGCTACACCTTC
CDR3: CASSPYLTGEGYTF

V: TRBV5-6
size: few
D: NA
J: TRBJ2-3
DNA: TGTGCCAGCAGCAGTCGACAGGTTCTCCTCACAGATACGCAGTATTTT
CDR3: CASSSRQVLLTDTQYF